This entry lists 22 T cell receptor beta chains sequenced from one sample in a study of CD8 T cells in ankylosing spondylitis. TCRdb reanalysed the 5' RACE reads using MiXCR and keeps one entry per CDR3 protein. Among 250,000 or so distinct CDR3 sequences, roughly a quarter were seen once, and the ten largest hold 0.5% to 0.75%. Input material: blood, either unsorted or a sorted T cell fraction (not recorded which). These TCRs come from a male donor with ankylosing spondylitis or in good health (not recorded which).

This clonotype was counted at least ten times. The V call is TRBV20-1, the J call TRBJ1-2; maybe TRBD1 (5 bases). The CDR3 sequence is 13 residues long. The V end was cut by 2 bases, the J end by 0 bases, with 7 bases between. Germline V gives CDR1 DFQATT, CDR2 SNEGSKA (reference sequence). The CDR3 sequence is CSARQGANYGYTF. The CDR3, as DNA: TGCAGTGCTAGACAGGGAGCTAACTATGGCTACACCTTC.

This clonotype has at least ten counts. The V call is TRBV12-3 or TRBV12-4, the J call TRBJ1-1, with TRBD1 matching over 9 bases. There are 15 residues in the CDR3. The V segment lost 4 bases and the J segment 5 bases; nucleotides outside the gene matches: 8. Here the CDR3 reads CASSSRTGGRTEAFF. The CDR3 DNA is TGTGCCAGCAGTTCCCGAACAGGGGGCAGAACTGAAGCTTTCTTT.

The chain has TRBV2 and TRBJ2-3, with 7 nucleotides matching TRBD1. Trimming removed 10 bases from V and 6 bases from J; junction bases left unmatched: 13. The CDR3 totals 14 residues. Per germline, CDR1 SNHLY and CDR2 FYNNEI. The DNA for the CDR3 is TGTGCCACCAAACCTCAGGGGGTTACGGATACGCAGTATTTT. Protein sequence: CATKPQGVTDTQYF.

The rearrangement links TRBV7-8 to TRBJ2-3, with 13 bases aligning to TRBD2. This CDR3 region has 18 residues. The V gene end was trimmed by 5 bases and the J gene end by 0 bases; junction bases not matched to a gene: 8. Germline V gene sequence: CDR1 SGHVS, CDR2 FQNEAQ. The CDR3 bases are TGTGCCAGCAGCCGCAGCGGACTAGCGGGGGAGAGCACAGATACGCAGTATTTT. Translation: CASSRSGLAGESTDTQYF.

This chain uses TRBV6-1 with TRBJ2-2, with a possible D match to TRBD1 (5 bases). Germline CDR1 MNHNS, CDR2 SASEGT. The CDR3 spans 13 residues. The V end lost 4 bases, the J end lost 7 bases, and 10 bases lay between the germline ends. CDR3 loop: CASSAPGIGELFF. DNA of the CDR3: TGTGCCAGCAGTGCACCAGGGATCGGGGAGCTGTTTTTT.

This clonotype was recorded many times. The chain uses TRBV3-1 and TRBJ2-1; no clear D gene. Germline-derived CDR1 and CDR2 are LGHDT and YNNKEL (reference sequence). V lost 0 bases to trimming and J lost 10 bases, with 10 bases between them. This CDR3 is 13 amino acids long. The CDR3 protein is CASSQEESWEQFF. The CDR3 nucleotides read TGTGCCAGCAGCCAAGAGGAGTCTTGGGAGCAGTTCTTC.

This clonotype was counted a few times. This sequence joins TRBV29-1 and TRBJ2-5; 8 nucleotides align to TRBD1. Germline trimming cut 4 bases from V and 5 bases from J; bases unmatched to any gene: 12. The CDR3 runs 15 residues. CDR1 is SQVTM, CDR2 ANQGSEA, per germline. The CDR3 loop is CSVGLPGQGPETQYF. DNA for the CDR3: TGCAGCGTTGGCCTCCCCGGACAGGGCCCCGAGACCCAGTACTTC.

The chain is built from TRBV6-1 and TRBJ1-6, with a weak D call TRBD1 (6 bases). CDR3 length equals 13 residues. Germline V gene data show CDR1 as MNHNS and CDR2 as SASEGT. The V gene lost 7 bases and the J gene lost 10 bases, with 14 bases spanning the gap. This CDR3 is CASNQGTQSPLHF. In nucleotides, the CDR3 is TGTGCCAGCAATCAGGGGACCCAATCACCCCTCCACTTT.

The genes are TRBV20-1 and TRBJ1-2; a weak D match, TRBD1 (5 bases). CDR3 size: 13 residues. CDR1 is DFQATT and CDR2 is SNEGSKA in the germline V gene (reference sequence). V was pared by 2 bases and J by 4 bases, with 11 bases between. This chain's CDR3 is CSARMGESYGYTF. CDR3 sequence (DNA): TGCAGTGCTAGAATGGGGGAAAGCTATGGCTACACCTTC.

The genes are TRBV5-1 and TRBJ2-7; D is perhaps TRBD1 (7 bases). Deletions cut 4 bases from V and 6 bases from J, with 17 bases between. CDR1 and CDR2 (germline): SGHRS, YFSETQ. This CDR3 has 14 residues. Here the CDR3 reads CASSVGGQAGEQYF. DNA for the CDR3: TGCGCCAGCAGCGTGGGAGGACAGGCGGGCGAGCAGTACTTC.

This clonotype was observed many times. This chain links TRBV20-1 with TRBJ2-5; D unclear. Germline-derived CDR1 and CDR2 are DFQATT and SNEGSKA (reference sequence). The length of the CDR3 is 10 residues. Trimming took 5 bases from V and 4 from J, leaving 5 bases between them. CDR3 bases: TGCAGTGCTCTAGGAGAGACCCAGTACTTC. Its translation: CSALGETQYF.

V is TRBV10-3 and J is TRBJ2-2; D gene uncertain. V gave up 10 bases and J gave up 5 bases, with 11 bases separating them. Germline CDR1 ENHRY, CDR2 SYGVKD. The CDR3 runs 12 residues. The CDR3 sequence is CATQIGTGELFF. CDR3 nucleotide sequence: TGTGCCACCCAGATAGGAACCGGGGAGCTGTTTTTT.

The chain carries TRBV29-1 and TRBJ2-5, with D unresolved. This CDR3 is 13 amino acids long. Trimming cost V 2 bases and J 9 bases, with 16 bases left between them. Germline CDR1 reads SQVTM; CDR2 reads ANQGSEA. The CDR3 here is CSVELPEKRAQYF. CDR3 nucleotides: TGCAGCGTTGAACTCCCGGAAAAGAGAGCCCAGTACTTC.

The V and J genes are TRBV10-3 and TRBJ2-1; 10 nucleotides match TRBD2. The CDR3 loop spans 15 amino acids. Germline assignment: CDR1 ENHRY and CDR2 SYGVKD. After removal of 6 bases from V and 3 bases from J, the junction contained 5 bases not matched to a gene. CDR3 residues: CAISSSGGVYNEQFF. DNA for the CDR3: TGTGCCATCAGCTCTAGCGGGGGAGTCTACAATGAGCAGTTCTTC.

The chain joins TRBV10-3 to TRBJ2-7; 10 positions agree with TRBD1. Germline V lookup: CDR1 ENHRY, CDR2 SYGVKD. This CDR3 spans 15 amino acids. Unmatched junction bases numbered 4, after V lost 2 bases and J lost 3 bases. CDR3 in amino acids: CAISEPDRGVYEQYF. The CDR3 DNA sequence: TGTGCCATCAGTGAGCCGGACAGGGGGGTCTACGAGCAGTACTTC.

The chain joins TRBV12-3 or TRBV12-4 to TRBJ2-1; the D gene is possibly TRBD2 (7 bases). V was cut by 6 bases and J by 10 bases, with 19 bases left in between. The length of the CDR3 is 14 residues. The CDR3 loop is CASRTRGGISEQFF. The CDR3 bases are TGTGCCAGCAGAACCCGCGGGGGCATAAGCGAGCAGTTCTTC.

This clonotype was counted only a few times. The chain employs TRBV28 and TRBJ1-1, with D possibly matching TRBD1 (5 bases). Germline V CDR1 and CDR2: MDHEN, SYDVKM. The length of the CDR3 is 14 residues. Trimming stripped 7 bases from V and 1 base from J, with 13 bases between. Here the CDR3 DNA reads TGTGCCAGCAACAAAAATAGGGGGAACACTGAAGCTTTCTTT. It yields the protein CASNKNRGNTEAFF.

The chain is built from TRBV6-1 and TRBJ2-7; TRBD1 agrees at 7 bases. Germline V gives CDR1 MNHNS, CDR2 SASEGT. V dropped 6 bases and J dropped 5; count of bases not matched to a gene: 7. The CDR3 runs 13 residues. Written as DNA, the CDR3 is TGTGCCAGCAGGATCGACAGGGTTGACGAGCAGTACTTC. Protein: CASRIDRVDEQYF.

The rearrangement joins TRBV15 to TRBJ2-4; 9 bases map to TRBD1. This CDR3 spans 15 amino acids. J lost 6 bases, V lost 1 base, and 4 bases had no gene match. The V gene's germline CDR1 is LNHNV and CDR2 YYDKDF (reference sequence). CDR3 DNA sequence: TGTGCCACCAGCAGAGCGGGACAGGGAATAAACATTCAGTACTTC. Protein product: CATSRAGQGINIQYF.

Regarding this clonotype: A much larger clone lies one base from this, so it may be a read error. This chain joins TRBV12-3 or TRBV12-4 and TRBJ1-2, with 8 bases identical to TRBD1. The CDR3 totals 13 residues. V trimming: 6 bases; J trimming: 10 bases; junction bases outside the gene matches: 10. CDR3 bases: TGTGCCAGCAGACAACAGGGGGGTGGTATCTACACCTTC. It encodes CASRQQGGGIYTF.

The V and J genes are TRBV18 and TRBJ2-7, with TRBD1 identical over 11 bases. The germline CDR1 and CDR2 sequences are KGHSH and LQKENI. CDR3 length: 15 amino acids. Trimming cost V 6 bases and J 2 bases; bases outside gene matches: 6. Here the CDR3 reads CASSFGTGGTYEQYF. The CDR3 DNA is TGTGCCAGCTCGTTCGGGACAGGGGGGACCTACGAGCAGTACTTC.

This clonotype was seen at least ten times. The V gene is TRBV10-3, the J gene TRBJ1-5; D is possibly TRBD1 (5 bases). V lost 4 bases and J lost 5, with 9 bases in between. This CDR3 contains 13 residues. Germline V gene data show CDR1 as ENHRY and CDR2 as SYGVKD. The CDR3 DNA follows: TGTGCCATCAGTGTTGGGGGGGATCAGCCCCAGCATTTT. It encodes CAISVGGDQPQHF.